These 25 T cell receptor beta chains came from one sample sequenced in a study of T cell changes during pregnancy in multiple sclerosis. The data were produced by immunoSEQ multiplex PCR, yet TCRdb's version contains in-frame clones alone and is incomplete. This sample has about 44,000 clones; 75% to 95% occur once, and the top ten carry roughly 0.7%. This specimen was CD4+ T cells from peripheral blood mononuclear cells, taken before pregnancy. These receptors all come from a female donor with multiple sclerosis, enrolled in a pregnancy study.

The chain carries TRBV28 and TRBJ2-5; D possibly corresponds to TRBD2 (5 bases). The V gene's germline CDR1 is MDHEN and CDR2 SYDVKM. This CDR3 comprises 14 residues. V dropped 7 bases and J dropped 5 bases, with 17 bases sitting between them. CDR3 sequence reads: CASTLIVGGETQYF. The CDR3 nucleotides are TGTGCCAGCACCCTGATTGTGGGCGGGGAGACCCAGTACTTC.

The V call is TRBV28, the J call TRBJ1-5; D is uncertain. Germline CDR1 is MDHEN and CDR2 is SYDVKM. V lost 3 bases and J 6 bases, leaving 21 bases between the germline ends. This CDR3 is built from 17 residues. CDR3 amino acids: CASSFPPYGGYLQPQHF. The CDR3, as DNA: TGTGCCAGCAGTTTCCCCCCATACGGCGGGTATCTTCAGCCCCAGCATTTT.

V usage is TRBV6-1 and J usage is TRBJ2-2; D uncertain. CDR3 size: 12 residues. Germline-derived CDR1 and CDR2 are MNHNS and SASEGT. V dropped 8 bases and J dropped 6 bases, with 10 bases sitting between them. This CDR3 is CASHIRAGELFF. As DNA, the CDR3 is TGTGCCAGCCATATACGGGCCGGGGAGCTGTTTTTT.

CDR3 coding DNA: TGTGCCAGCAGTGAAAGGGGGTCACAGAACTACGAGCAGTACTTC. The encoded protein is CASSERGSQNYEQYF. The V gene is TRBV6-1, the J gene TRBJ2-7, with D perhaps matching TRBD1 (6 bases). V was trimmed by 2 bases and J by 3 bases, leaving 14 bases between them. The CDR3 spans 15 residues. The V gene's germline CDR1 is MNHNS and CDR2 SASEGT.

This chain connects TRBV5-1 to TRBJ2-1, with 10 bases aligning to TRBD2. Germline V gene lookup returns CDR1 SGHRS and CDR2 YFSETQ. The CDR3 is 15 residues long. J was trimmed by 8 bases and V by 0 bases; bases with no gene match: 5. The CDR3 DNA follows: TGCGCCAGCAGCTTGGATCTAGCGGGAGCAGATGAGCAGTTCTTC. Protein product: CASSLDLAGADEQFF. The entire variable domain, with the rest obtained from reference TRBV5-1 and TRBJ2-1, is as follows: KAGVTQTPRYLIKTRGQQVTLSCSPISGHRSVSWYQQTPGQGLQFLFEYFSETQRNKGNFPGRFSGRQFSNSRSEMNVSTLELGDSALYLCASSLDLAGADEQFFGPGTRLTVL.

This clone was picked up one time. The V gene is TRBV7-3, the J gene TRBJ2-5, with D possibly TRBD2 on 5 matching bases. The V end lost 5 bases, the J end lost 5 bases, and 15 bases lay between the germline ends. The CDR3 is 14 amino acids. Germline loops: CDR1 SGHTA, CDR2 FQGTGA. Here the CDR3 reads CASSPLEGSETQYF. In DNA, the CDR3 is TGTGCCAGCAGCCCCCTCGAGGGAAGTGAGACCCAGTACTTC.

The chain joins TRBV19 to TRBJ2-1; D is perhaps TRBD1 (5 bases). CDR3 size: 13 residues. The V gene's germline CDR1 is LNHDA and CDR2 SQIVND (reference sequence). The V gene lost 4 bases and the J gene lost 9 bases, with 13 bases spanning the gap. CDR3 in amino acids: CASSTNQGGEQFF. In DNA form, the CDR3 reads TGTGCCAGTAGTACAAACCAGGGCGGTGAGCAGTTCTTC.

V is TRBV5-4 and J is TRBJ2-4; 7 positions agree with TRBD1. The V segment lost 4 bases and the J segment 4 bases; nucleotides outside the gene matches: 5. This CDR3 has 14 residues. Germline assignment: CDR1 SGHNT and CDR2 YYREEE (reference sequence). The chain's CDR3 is CASSIGDSKNIQYF. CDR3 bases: TGTGCCAGCAGCATAGGGGACAGTAAAAACATTCAGTACTTC.

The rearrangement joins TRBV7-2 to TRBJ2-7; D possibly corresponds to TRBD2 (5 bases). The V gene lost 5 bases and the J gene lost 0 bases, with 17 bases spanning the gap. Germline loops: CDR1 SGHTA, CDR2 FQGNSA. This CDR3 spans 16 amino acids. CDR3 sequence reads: CASSAGGPSPSYEQYF. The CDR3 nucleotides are TGTGCCAGCAGCGCGGGTGGGCCGAGCCCCTCCTACGAGCAGTACTTC.

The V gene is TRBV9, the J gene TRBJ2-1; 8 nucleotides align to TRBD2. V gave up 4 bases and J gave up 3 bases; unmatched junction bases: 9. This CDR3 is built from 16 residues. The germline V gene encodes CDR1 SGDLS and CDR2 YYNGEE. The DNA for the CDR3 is TGTGCCAGCAGCTTTCTAGCGGGTTCGATCTACAATGAGCAGTTCTTC. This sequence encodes CASSFLAGSIYNEQFF.

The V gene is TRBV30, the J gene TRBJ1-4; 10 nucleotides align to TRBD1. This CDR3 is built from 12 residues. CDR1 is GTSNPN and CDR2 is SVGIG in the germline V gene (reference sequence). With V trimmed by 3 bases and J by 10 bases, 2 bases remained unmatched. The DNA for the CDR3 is TGTGCCTGGAGGAGGGACAGGGGAAAACTGTTTTTT. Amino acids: CAWRRDRGKLFF.

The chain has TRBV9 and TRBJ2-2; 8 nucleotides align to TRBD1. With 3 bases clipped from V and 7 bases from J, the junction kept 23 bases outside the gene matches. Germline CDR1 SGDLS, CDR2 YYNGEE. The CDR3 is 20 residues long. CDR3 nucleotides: TGTGCCAGCAGCGCCAGACTCAGAGGGGTGGGACAGGCCCGGGTCGGGGAGCTGTTTTTT. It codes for CASSARLRGVGQARVGELFF.

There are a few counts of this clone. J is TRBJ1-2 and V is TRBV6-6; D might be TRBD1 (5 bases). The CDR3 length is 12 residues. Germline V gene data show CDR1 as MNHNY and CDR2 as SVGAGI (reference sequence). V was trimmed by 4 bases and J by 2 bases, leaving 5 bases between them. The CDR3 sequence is CASSSGNYGYTF. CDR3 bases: TGTGCCAGCAGTTCAGGGAACTATGGCTACACCTTC.

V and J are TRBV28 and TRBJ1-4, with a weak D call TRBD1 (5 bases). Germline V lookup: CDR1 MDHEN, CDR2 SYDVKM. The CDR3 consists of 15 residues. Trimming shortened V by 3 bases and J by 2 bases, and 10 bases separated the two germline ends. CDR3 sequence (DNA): TGTGCCAGCAGTTTCGGAGGGGCGACTAATGAAAAACTGTTTTTT. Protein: CASSFGGATNEKLFF.

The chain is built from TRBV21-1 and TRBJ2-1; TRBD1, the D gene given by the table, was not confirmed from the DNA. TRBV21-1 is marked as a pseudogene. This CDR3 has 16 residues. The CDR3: CASSALGLPEGNEQFF. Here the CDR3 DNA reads TGTGCCAGCAGCGCCCTGGGGCTCCCGGAAGGCAATGAGCAGTTCTTC.

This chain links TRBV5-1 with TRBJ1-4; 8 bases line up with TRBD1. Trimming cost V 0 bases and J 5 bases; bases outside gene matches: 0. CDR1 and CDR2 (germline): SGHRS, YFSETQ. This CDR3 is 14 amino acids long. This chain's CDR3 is CASSLGTGNEKLFF. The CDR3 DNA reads TGCGCCAGCAGCTTGGGGACAGGGAATGAAAAACTGTTTTTT.

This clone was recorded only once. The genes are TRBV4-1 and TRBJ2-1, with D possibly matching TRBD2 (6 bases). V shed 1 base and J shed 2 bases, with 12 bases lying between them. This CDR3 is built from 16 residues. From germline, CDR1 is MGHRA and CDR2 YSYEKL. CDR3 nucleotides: TGCGCCAGCAGCCAAGTCGGGAGTTCCCCCTACAATGAGCAGTTCTTC. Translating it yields CASSQVGSSPYNEQFF.

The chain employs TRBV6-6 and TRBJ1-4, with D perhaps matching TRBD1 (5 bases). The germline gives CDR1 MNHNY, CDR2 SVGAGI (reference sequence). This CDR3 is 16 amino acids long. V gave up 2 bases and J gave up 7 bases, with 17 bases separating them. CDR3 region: CASSYGLRDAPEKLFF. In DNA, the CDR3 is TGTGCCAGCAGTTACGGGCTGCGGGACGCCCCTGAAAAACTGTTTTTT.

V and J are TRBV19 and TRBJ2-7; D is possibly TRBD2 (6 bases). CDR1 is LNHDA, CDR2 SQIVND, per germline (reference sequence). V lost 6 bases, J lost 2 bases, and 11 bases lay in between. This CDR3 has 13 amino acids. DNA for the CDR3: TGTGCCAGTAGCGAGCGGGCAACCTACGAGCAGTACTTC. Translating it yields CASSERATYEQYF.

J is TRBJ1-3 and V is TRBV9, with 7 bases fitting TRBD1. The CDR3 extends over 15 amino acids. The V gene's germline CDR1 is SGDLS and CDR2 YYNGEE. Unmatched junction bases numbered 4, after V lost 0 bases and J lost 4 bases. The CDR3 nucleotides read TGTGCCAGCAGCGTAGAGGGGGCGCACGGAAACACCATATATTTT. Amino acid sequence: CASSVEGAHGNTIYF.

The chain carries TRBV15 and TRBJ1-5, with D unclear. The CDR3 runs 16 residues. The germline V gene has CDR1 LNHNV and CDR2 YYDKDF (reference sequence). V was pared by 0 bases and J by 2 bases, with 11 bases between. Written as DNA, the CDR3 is TGTGCCACCAGCAGAGATGATTCGGCGGGCAATCAGCCCCAGCATTTT. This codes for CATSRDDSAGNQPQHF. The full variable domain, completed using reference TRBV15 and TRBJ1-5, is DAMVIQNPRYQVTQFGKPVTLSCSQTLNHNVMYWYQQKSSQAPKLLFHYYDKDFNNEADTPDNFQSRRPNTSFCFLDIRSPGLGDTAMYLCATSRDDSAGNQPQHFGDGTRLSIL.

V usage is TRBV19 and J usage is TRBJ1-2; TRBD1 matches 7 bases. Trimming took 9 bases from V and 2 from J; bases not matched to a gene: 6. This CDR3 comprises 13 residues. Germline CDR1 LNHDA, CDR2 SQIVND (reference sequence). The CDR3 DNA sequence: TGTGCCAGCAGACAGGGCGGGAACTATGGCTACACCTTC. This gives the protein CASRQGGNYGYTF.

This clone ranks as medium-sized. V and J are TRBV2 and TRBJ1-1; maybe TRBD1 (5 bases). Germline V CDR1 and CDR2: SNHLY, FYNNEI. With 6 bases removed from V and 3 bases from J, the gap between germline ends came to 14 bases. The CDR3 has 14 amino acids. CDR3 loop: CASRGLKGDTEAFF. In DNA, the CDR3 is TGTGCCAGCAGAGGATTAAAAGGGGACACTGAAGCTTTCTTT.

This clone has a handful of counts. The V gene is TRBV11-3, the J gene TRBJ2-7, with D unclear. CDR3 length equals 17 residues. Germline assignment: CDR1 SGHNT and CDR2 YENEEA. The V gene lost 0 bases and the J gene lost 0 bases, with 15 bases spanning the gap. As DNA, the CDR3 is TGTGCCAGCAGCTTAGATTGTATGGCCCCCGTCTCCTACGAGCAGTACTTC. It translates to CASSLDCMAPVSYEQYF.

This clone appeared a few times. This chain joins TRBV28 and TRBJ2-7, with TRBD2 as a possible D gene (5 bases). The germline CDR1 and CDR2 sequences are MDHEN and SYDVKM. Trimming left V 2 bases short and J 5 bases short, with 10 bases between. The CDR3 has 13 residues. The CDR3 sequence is CASSLVAPHEQYF. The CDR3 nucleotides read TGTGCCAGCAGTTTAGTAGCGCCCCACGAGCAGTACTTC.